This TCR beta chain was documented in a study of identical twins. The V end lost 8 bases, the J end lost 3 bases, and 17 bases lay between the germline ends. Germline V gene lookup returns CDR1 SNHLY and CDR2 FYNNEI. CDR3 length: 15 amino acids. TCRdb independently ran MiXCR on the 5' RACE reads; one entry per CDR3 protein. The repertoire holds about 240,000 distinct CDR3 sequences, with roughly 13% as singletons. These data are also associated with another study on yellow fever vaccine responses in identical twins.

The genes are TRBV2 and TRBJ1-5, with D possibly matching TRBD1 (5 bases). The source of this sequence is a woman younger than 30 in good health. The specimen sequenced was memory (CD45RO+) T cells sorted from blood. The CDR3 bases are TGTGCCAGCTTGGGGGGGAGGGGACTCAATCAGCCCCAGCATTTT. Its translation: CASLGGRGLNQPQHF.